What follows is one TCR beta chain and its context. Its specificity is not known. TCRdb reprocessed the reads with MiXCR, giving one entry per CDR3 protein. The data contain approximately 990,000 distinct CDR3 sequences, approximately 30% of them seen just once; the ten biggest clones take up roughly 13%. This specimen comes from a study of T cell repertoires in cytomegalovirus infection. Study background: CMV epitopes, recently identified HLA-C-restricted and well-studied HLA-B-restricted, were used.

Points from the study as a whole: The study found HLA-C-restricted CMV-specific TCR beta clonotypes dominating the ex vivo response.

V lost 0 bases to trimming and J lost 4 bases, with 9 bases between them. This CDR3 contains 14 residues. Germline CDR1 is SGDLS and CDR2 is YYNGEE. The sample consisted of cultured CD8+ T cells from PBMCs, taken from culture after CMV antigen stimulation. The V call is TRBV9, the J call TRBJ2-3, with D perhaps matching TRBD1 (5 bases). This receptor was identified in a human donor in good health (CMV status not recorded). Some clones in this sample may be carry-over from other donors' samples. The CDR3 reads CASSVGAGPDTQYF. For the CDR3, the DNA is TGTGCCAGCAGCGTAGGGGCAGGGCCAGATACGCAGTATTTT.